This T cell receptor beta chain was found in a study of cytotoxic CD8 clonotypes in ibrutinib-treated CLL. Study results and caveats: At the start, clonality exceeded age-matched healthy donors and followed circulating CD8+ T-cell counts.

Target depth was 1 in 200,000 to 1 in 1 million T cells, about 10x per clonotype. The repertoire was sequenced with immunoSEQ multiplex PCR; TCRdb's copy has only in-frame clones and lacks some. The sample comprises over 250,000 clones, 70% to 80% of which are singletons, and 5.6% rests with the top ten. This clone appeared a single time. The antigen remains unidentified. The CDR3 is made up of 14 amino acids. In germline, CDR1 is MDHEN, CDR2 SYDVKM. After removal of 2 bases from V and 7 bases from J, the junction contained 5 bases not matched to a gene. The sample consisted of PBMCs, taken at disease progression, from a patient treated with ibrutinib. The chain joins TRBV28 to TRBJ1-5; 7 bases fit TRBD1. This receptor was identified in a human donor with chronic lymphocytic leukemia. CDR3 DNA: TGTGCCAGCAGTTTACAAGGGGGCTGGCAGCCCCAGCATTTT. As protein: CASSLQGGWQPQHF.